A single sample is the source of the 19 T cell receptor beta chains below, sequenced in a study of ipilimumab plus nivolumab after autologous stem cell transplantation. Assay used: immunoSEQ multiplex PCR; TCRdb lists only in-frame clones, some missing. The table lists 84,000 or so clones, approximately 83% of them singletons. This material consisted of PBMCs, taken in a trial of ipilimumab plus nivolumab as post-transplant consolidation. These receptors all come from a male donor with diffuse large B-cell lymphoma.

A single count supports this clone. This chain joins TRBV6-4 and TRBJ1-1; a weak D match, TRBD1 (5 bases). V gave up 2 bases and J gave up 12 bases, with 16 bases separating them. Germline assignment: CDR1 MRHNA and CDR2 SNTAGT. The CDR3 consists of 13 residues. The CDR3 is CASSDHYLGQSFF. In DNA form, the CDR3 reads TGTGCCAGCAGTGACCACTACCTGGGGCAGTCTTTCTTT.

The sample holds one count of this clone. The chain carries TRBV6-5 and TRBJ1-1; D remains unclear. Trimming shortened V by 5 bases and J by 1 base, and 2 bases separated the two germline ends. The germline gives CDR1 MNHEY, CDR2 SVGAGI. There are 11 residues in the CDR3. The CDR3 spells CASSRNTEAFF. CDR3 coding DNA: TGTGCCAGCAGTCGGAACACTGAAGCTTTCTTT.

In its sample, this clone was seen a few times. The chain has TRBV28 and TRBJ1-5; D gene uncertain. The CDR3 runs 15 residues. Germline V CDR1 and CDR2: MDHEN, SYDVKM. Trimming cost V 5 bases and J 5 bases, with 16 bases left between them. In DNA, the CDR3 is TGTGCCAGCAGTCTTCACGGCAGCGCCTATCAGCCCCAGCATTTT. Protein product: CASSLHGSAYQPQHF.

Only a few counts were recorded for this clone. The rearrangement uses TRBV18 and TRBJ1-3, with unresolved D. Germline lookup yields CDR1 KGHSH and CDR2 LQKENI. The CDR3 has 13 amino acids. Between the trimmed V and J ends, which lost 3 bases and 4 bases, there was a span of 7 bases. The CDR3 bases are TGTGCCAGCTCACCCGAGGCCGGAAACACCATATATTTT. Encoded protein: CASSPEAGNTIYF. The entire variable domain, with the rest obtained from reference TRBV18 and TRBJ1-3, is as follows: NAGVMQNPRHLVRRRGQEARLRCSPMKGHSHVYWYRQLPEEGLKFMVYLQKENIIDESGMPKERFSAEFPKEGPSILRIQQVVRGDSAAYFCASSPEAGNTIYFGEGSWLTVV.

The chain combines TRBV30 with TRBJ2-5; no clear D gene. V lost 0 bases to trimming and J lost 3 bases, with 5 bases between them. The germline V gene has CDR1 GTSNPN and CDR2 SVGIG (reference sequence). The CDR3 consists of 12 residues. CDR3 protein: CAWSVTEETQYF. DNA for the CDR3: TGTGCCTGGAGTGTAACAGAAGAGACCCAGTACTTC. The full variable domain, rest sourced from reference TRBV30 and TRBJ2-5, is SQTIHQWPATLVQPVGSPLSLECTVEGTSNPNLYWYRQAAGRGLQLLFYSVGIGQISSEVPQNLSASRPQDRQFILSSKKLLLSDSGFYLCAWSVTEETQYFGPGTRLLVL.

The chain couples TRBV25-1 to TRBJ2-7, with D maybe TRBD1 (6 bases). V lost 2 bases to trimming and J lost 4 bases, with 15 bases between them. Looked up from germline, CDR1 is MGHDK and CDR2 is SYGVNS. This CDR3 comprises 15 residues. CDR3 sequence reads: CASSEAGDLRYEQYF. The CDR3, as DNA: TGTGCCAGCAGTGAAGCAGGGGATCTTAGGTACGAGCAGTACTTC.

CDR3 nucleotide sequence: TGTGCCAGCAGCTTGTTTCAGACCTACGAGCAGTACTTC. Its translation is CASSLFQTYEQYF. The genes are TRBV5-5 and TRBJ2-7, with D unclear. Germline CDR1 and CDR2: SGHKS and YYEKEE (reference sequence). V lost 1 base and J lost 2, with 7 bases in between. There are 13 residues in the CDR3.

V is TRBV2 and J is TRBJ2-3; D may be TRBD2 (5 bases). The CDR3 loop spans 13 amino acids. Trimming removed 8 bases from V and 2 bases from J, with 11 bases in between. Looked up from germline, CDR1 is SNHLY and CDR2 is FYNNEI. Here the CDR3 reads CASGSGITDTQYF. The CDR3 DNA reads as TGTGCCAGCGGGTCGGGGATCACAGATACGCAGTATTTT.

As to this clone: The junction differs from germline at one of its ends, possibly a read error. The rearrangement uses TRBV7-9 and TRBJ1-2; D remains ambiguous. The CDR3 is 19 amino acids. Looked up from germline, CDR1 is SEHNR and CDR2 is FQNEAQ (reference sequence). CDR3 nucleotides: TGTGCCAGCAGTTTAGGAGCTTTGCGAAACCGGGAGAAGGACTATGGCTACACCTTC. Residues: CASSLGALRNREKDYGYTF. Filled out from reference TRBV7-9 and TRBJ1-2, the complete variable domain reads DTGVSQNPRHKITKRGQNVTFRCDPISEHNRLYWYRQTLGQGPEFLTYFQNEAQLEKSRLLSDRFSAERPKGSFSTLEIQRTEQGDSAMYLCASSLGALRNREKDYGYTFGSGTRLTVV.

V is TRBV13 and J is TRBJ1-1; TRBD1 is a possible D gene (5 bases). Germline values: CDR1 PRHDT, CDR2 FYEKMQ (reference sequence). V lost 5 bases to trimming and J lost 6 bases, with 16 bases between them. This CDR3 is 14 amino acids long. The CDR3 here is CASSPDQGLAEAFF. The DNA of the CDR3 is TGTGCCAGCAGCCCAGACCAGGGTCTCGCTGAAGCTTTCTTT.

To note about this clone: Different DNA sequences within this sample yield the same CDR3. The rearrangement links TRBV7-2 to TRBJ2-7, with D unclear. V was trimmed by 1 base and J by 2 bases, leaving 6 bases between them. The CDR3 runs to 13 residues. Germline CDR1 and CDR2: SGHTA and FQGNSA. The CDR3 spells CASSLVGPYEQYF. DNA of the CDR3: TGTGCCAGCAGCTTAGTTGGACCCTACGAGCAGTACTTC.

As to this clone: Additional DNA sequences in this sample encode the identical CDR3. The rearrangement joins TRBV5-4 to TRBJ1-1, with 7 bases aligning to TRBD1. CDR1 SGHNT and CDR2 YYREEE come from the germline V gene (reference sequence). The CDR3 extends over 15 amino acids. The V gene end was trimmed by 0 bases and the J gene end by 1 base; junction bases not matched to a gene: 3. CDR3 in DNA: TGTGCCAGCAGCTTGGGGCAGGGGGGGAACACTGAAGCTTTCTTT. This sequence encodes CASSLGQGGNTEAFF. Based on the CDR3 plus reference TRBV5-4 and TRBJ1-1, the full variable domain is ETGVTQSPTHLIKTRGQQVTLRCSSQSGHNTVSWYQQALGQGPQFIFQYYREEENGRGNFPPRFSGLQFPNYSSELNVNALELDDSALYLCASSLGQGGNTEAFFGQGTRLTVV.

The rearrangement links TRBV19 to TRBJ2-4; TRBD2 might be the D (6 bases). The CDR3 length is 15 residues. V was trimmed by 5 bases and J by 7 bases, leaving 18 bases between them. The V gene's germline CDR1 is LNHDA and CDR2 SQIVND (reference sequence). For the CDR3, the DNA is TGTGCCAGTAGTCCCACCCAACTAGCTAACAACATTCAGTACTTC. Translation: CASSPTQLANNIQYF.

The rearrangement joins TRBV6-1 to TRBJ1-1; no firm D call. The CDR3 is made up of 14 amino acids. Germline assignment: CDR1 MNHNS and CDR2 SASEGT. V lost 6 bases, J lost 1 base, and 12 bases lay in between. CDR3 sequence: CASSQDYRNTEAFF. CDR3 in DNA: TGTGCCAGCAGCCAGGACTACAGGAACACTGAAGCTTTCTTT.

The rearrangement uses TRBV15 and TRBJ1-5; D not certain. Germline V lookup: CDR1 LNHNV, CDR2 YYDKDF (reference sequence). V dropped 7 bases and J dropped 2 bases, with 15 bases sitting between them. The CDR3 runs to 15 residues. The CDR3 sequence is CATNKGGLGNQPQHF. CDR3 bases: TGTGCCACCAACAAGGGAGGGTTGGGCAATCAGCCCCAGCATTTT.

CDR3 in DNA: TGTGCCAGCAGCTTGGACGCGGGCCTCGGGGAGGGGAACACTGAAGCTTTCTTT. Residues: CASSLDAGLGEGNTEAFF. V and J are TRBV5-6 and TRBJ1-1; D remains ambiguous. V lost 0 bases and J 1 base, leaving 19 bases between the germline ends. Germline-derived CDR1 and CDR2 are SGHDT and YYEEEE. The CDR3 has 18 amino acids.

This chain joins TRBV30 and TRBJ1-1; 8 bases are shared with TRBD1. This CDR3 comprises 13 residues. Germline V CDR1 and CDR2: GTSNPN, SVGIG (reference sequence). J gave up 4 bases and V 4 bases, and 5 bases lay outside the gene matches. This chain's CDR3 is CAWTQGAVTEAFF. The CDR3 bases are TGTGCCTGGACCCAGGGGGCCGTCACTGAAGCTTTCTTT. Complete variable domain (other parts from reference TRBV30 and TRBJ1-1): SQTIHQWPATLVQPVGSPLSLECTVEGTSNPNLYWYRQAAGRGLQLLFYSVGIGQISSEVPQNLSASRPQDRQFILSSKKLLLSDSGFYLCAWTQGAVTEAFFGQGTRLTVV.

The gene calls are TRBV6-1 and TRBJ2-1, with D uncertain. V dropped 0 bases and J dropped 6 bases, with 3 bases sitting between them. Germline assignment: CDR1 MNHNS and CDR2 SASEGT. CDR3 length equals 12 residues. The CDR3 reads CASSEAGNEQFF. The CDR3 nucleotides read TGTGCCAGCAGTGAAGCAGGCAATGAGCAGTTCTTC.

The chain employs TRBV9 and TRBJ2-1, with 9 bases matching TRBD1. The germline CDR1 and CDR2 sequences are SGDLS and YYNGEE. The CDR3 has 15 residues. The J segment lost 8 bases and the V segment lost 1 base, leaving 7 bases of the junction unmatched. The CDR3 loop reads CASSVLGTGYDEQFF. CDR3 bases: TGTGCCAGCAGCGTACTAGGGACAGGGTATGATGAGCAGTTCTTC.